The entry below describes one TCR beta chain. This entry is derived from a study of blood T cell repertoires in COVID-19. Looking at the study overall: Whether acute or convalescent, the COVID-19 samples came from the United States, Italy and Spain.

The CDR3 extends over 15 amino acids. Germline V gene data show CDR1 as SGHKS and CDR2 as YYEKEE (reference sequence). J gave up 4 bases and V 4 bases, and 10 bases lay outside the gene matches. Authors' processing steps: Reference gene primers were amplified, and this amplification served to estimate nucleated cell counts. The repertoire was sequenced with immunoSEQ multiplex PCR; TCRdb's copy has only in-frame clones and lacks some. The V and J calls and clone size are taken from that table; D and trimming were inferred from the DNA. The sample holds 110,000 to 150,000 clones, almost 90% seen once.

V and J are TRBV5-5 and TRBJ2-5, with 7 bases aligning to TRBD2. Sequencing was done on a sample of peripheral blood. The origin of this receptor is a woman aged 55-69 years with acute or convalescent COVID-19. CDR3 sequence: CASSTGLVLPETQYF. The CDR3 DNA reads as TGTGCCAGCAGCACCGGACTAGTGCTCCCAGAGACCCAGTACTTC.